This T cell receptor (beta chain) was observed in a study of TIL therapy for anti-PD-1-resistant metastatic lung cancer. Across the whole study: Patients then received nivolumab; progressors got lymphodepletion, TIL and IL-2. Study-wide results and caveats: TIL clonotype persistence in blood showed no apparent association with response.

Time point specified: pre-treatment sample, taken before nivolumab and TIL therapy. Patients were adults with stage 4 NSCLC. Sequencing used immunoSEQ v3. Profiling relied on immunoSEQ multiplex PCR, and the TCRdb table lists in-frame clones only, not all of them. The repertoire holds approximately 50,000 clones, 70% to 85% seen once, with roughly 16% in the top ten. A note on this clone: Its target is unknown.

Trimming at V came to 5 bases and at J to 3 bases, leaving 6 bases not matched to a gene. The CDR3 contains 14 residues. In germline, CDR1 is MDHEN, CDR2 SYDVKM. Sample: blood, taken at baseline. This clonotype was sampled from a man in his sixties or seventies with non-small cell lung cancer. The V and J genes are TRBV28 and TRBJ1-2; 7 bases match TRBD1. Here the CDR3 DNA reads TGTGCCAGCAGTCCTCAACAGGGGTACTATGGCTACACCTTC. It translates to CASSPQQGYYGYTF.